This T cell receptor beta chain came from a study of blood T cell repertoires in COVID-19. The CDR3 length is 14 residues. V was clipped by 4 bases and J by 3 bases, with 14 bases between them. Germline V gene data show CDR1 as SGHRS and CDR2 as YFSETQ. Method: immunoSEQ multiplex PCR; TCRdb's copy keeps in-frame clones and lacks some. The sample contains roughly 350,000 clones, 92% of which appear only once. The receptor's source is a woman aged 30 to 39 who had recovered from COVID-19. Sequencing was carried out using PBMCs or T cells enriched from blood (not recorded which). The chain couples TRBV5-1 to TRBJ2-7, with D possibly being TRBD1 (6 bases). The CDR3 DNA reads TGCGCCAGCAGCCAAGTCAGGGGAAGCTACGAGCAGTACTTC. It translates to CASSQVRGSYEQYF.